Presented here are 4 T cell receptor beta chains from one specimen sequenced in a study of cytomegalovirus exposure and HLA in healthy donors. The PCR ran on 60 Vbeta and 13 Jbeta primers. Sequencing used immunoSEQ multiplex PCR; TCRdb keeps in-frame clones, though not all of them. This table holds fewer than 350,000 clones, over 85% found once. The sequenced sample was PBMCs. The source of these receptors is a woman younger than 35 in good health and CMV-seronegative.

The CDR3 region has the DNA TGTGCCAGCAGCAACGCTTACAGGAAGTACCAAGAGACCCAGTACTTC. Amino acid sequence: CASSNAYRKYQETQYF. V and J are TRBV21-1 and TRBJ2-5; TRBD1, as called in the table, went unchecked against the DNA. TRBV21-1 is listed as a pseudogene. The CDR3 runs to 16 residues.

The V call is TRBV27, the J call TRBJ2-7, with no clear D. The CDR3 totals 14 residues. Per the germline V gene, CDR1 is MNHEY and CDR2 is SMNVEV (reference sequence). V was cut by 3 bases and J by 1 base, with 10 bases left in between. The DNA for the CDR3 is TGTGCCAGCAGTTTTCTGGGCATATCCTACGAGCAGTACTTC. Encoded protein: CASSFLGISYEQYF.

The DNA of the CDR3 is TGTGCCAGCAGCCCCGGGACAGGAGCCCCCTATGGCTACACCTTC. It is translated as CASSPGTGAPYGYTF. The chain employs TRBV5-4 and TRBJ1-2; 8 bases match TRBD1. CDR3 length equals 15 residues. The J segment lost 4 bases and the V segment lost 4 bases, leaving 9 bases of the junction unmatched. Per the germline V gene, CDR1 is SGHNT and CDR2 is YYREEE (reference sequence).

V usage is TRBV6-4 and J usage is TRBJ2-3, with 10 bases identical to TRBD2. The CDR3 has 17 amino acids. CDR1 is MRHNA, CDR2 SNTAGT, per germline. Unmatched junction bases numbered 13, after V lost 6 bases and J lost 4 bases. CDR3 sequence reads: CASSRTLSGGPADTQYF. CDR3 sequence (DNA): TGTGCCAGCAGCAGAACTCTTAGCGGGGGGCCGGCAGATACGCAGTATTTT.